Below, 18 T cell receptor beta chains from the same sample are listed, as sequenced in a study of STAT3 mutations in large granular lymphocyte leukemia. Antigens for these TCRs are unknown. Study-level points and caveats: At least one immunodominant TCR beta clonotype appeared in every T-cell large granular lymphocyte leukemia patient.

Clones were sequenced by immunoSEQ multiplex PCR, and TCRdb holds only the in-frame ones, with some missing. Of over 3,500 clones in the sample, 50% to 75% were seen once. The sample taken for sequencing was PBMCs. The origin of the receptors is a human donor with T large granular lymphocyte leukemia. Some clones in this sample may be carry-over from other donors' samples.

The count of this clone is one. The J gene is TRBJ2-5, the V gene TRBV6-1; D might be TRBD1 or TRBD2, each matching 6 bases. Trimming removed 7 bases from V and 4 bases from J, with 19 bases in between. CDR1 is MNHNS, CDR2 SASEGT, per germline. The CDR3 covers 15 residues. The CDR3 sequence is CASTSPAGGGETQYF. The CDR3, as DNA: TGTGCCAGCACCTCTCCGGCCGGGGGCGGAGAGACCCAGTACTTC.

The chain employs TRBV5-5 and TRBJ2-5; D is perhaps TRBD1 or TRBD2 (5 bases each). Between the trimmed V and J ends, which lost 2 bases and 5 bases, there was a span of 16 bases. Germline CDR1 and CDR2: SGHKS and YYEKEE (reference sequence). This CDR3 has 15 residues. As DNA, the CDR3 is TGTGCCAGCAGCTTACGGGACGACCACGGTGAGACCCAGTACTTC. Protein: CASSLRDDHGETQYF. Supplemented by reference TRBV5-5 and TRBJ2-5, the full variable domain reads DAGVTQSPTHLIKTRGQQVTLRCSPISGHKSVSWYQQVLGQGPQFIFQYYEKEERGRGNFPDRFSARQFPNYSSELNVNALLLGDSALYLCASSLRDDHGETQYFGPGTRLLVL.

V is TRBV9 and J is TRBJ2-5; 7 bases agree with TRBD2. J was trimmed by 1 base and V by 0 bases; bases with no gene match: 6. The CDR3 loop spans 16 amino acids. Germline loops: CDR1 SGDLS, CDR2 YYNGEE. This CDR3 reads CASSVVGSGPQETQYF. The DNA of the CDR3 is TGTGCCAGCAGCGTAGTCGGTAGCGGGCCCCAAGAGACCCAGTACTTC.

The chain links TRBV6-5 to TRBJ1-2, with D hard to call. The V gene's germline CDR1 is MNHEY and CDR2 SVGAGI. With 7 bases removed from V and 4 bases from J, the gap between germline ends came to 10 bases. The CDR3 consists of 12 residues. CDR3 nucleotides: TGTGCCAGCACGGGGAGCTCCTATGGCTACACCTTC. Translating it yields CASTGSSYGYTF.

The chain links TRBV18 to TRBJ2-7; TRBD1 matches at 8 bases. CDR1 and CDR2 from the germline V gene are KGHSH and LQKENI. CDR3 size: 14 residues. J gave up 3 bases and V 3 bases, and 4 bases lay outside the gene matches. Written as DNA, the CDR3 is TGTGCCAGCTCACCGCTACAGGGGGGCTACGAGCAGTACTTC. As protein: CASSPLQGGYEQYF.

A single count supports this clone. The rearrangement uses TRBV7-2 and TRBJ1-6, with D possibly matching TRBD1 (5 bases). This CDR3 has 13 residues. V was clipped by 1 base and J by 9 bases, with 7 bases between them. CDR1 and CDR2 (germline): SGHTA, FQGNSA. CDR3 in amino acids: CASSLGGGSPLHF. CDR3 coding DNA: TGTGCCAGCAGCTTAGGGGGGGGTTCACCCCTCCACTTT.

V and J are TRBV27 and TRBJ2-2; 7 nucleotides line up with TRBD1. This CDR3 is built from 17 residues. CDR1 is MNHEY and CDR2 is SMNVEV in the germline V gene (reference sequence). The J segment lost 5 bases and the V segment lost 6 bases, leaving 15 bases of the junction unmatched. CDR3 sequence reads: CASSPSMTGLLTGELFF. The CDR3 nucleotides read TGTGCCAGCAGCCCGAGCATGACAGGGCTTTTAACCGGGGAGCTGTTTTTT.

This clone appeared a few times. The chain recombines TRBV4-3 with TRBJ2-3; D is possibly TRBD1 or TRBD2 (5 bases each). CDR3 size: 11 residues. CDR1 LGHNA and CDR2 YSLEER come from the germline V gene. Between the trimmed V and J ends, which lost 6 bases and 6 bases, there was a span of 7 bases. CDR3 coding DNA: TGCGCCAGCAGTGAGGGGGATACGCAGTATTTT. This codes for CASSEGDTQYF.

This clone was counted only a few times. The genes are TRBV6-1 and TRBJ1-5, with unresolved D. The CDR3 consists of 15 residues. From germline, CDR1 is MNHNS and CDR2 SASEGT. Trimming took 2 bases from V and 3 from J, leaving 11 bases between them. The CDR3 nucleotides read TGTGCCAGCAGTGAACGAGCAGGAGACAATCAGCCCCAGCATTTT. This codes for CASSERAGDNQPQHF.

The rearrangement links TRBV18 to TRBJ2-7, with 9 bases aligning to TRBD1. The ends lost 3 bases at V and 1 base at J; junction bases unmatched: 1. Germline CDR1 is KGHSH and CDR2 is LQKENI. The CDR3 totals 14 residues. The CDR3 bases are TGTGCCAGCTCACCTGGGACAGGGTCCTACGAGCAGTACTTC. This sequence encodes CASSPGTGSYEQYF.

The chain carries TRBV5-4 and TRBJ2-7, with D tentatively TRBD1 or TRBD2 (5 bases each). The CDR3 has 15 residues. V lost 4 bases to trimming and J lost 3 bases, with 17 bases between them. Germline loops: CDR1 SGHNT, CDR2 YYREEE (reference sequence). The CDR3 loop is CASSTRDGRIYEQYF. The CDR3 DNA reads TGTGCCAGCAGCACCCGGGACGGTAGAATCTACGAGCAGTACTTC.

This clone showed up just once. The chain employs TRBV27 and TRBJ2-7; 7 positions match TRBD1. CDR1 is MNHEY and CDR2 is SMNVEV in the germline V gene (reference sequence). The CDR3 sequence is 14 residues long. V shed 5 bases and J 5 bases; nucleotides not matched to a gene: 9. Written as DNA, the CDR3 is TGTGCCAGCAGTCTTAGAGACAGGGTCAACGAGCAGTACTTC. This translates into CASSLRDRVNEQYF.

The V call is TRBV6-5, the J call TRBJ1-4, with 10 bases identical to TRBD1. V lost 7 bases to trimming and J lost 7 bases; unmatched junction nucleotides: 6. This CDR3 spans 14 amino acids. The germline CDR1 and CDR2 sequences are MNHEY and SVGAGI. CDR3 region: CASTSGTGVEKLFF. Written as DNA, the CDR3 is TGTGCCAGCACGTCCGGGACAGGGGTTGAAAAACTGTTTTTT.

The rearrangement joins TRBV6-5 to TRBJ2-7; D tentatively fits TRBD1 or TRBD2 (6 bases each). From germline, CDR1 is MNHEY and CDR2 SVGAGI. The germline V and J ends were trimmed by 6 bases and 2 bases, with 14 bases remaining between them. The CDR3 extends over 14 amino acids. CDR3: CASSPLRGPYEQYF. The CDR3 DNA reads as TGTGCCAGCAGCCCGCTTCGGGGGCCCTACGAGCAGTACTTC.

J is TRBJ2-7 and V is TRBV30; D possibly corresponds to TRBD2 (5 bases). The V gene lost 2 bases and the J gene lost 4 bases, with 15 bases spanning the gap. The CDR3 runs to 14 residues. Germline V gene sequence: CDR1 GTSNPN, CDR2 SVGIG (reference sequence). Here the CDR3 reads CAWSTGTGGYEQYF. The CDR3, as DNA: TGTGCCTGGAGTACCGGAACCGGCGGGTACGAGCAGTACTTC.

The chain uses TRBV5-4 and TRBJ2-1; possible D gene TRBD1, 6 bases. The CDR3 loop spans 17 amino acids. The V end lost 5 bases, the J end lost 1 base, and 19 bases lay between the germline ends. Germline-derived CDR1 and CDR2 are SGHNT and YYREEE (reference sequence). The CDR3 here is CASSRKSGEGSYNEQFF. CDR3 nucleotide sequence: TGTGCCAGCAGTCGAAAGTCAGGGGAAGGGTCCTACAATGAGCAGTTCTTC.

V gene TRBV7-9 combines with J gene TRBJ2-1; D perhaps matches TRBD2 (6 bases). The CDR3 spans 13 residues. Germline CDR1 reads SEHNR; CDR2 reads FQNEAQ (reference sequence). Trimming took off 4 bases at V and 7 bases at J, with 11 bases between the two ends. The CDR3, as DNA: TGTGCCAGCAGCTCGGGAGTTATTAATGAGCAGTTCTTC. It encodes CASSSGVINEQFF. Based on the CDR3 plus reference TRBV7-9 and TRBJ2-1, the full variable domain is DTGVSQNPRHKITKRGQNVTFRCDPISEHNRLYWYRQTLGQGPEFLTYFQNEAQLEKSRLLSDRFSAERPKGSFSTLEIQRTEQGDSAMYLCASSSGVINEQFFGPGTRLTVL.

CDR3: CASSALTGVAFF. In nucleotides, the CDR3 is TGTGCCAGCAGTGCTCTGACAGGGGTGGCTTTCTTT. This sequence joins TRBV27 and TRBJ1-1, with 8 bases matching TRBD1. Looked up from germline, CDR1 is MNHEY and CDR2 is SMNVEV (reference sequence). This CDR3 spans 12 amino acids. Germline trimming cut 5 bases from V and 11 bases from J; bases unmatched to any gene: 7.